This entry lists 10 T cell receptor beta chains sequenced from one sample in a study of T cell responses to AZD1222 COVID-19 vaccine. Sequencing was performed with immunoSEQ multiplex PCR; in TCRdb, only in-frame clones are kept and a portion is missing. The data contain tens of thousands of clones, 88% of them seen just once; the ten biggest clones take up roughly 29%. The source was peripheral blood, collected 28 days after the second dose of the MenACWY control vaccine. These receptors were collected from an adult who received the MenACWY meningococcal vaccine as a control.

The CDR3 is CASSLWDRDWNEQFF. The CDR3 coding sequence is TGTGCCAGCAGCTTGTGGGACAGGGACTGGAATGAGCAGTTCTTC. The rearrangement links TRBV5-6 to TRBJ2-1, with TRBD1 matching 9 bases. From germline, CDR1 is SGHDT and CDR2 YYEEEE. The CDR3 totals 15 residues. V lost 1 base, J lost 7 bases, and 6 bases stayed unmatched.

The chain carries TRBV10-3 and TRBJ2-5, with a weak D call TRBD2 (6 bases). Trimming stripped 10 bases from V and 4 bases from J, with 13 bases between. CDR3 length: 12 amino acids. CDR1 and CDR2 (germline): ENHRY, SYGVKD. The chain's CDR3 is CASSAGGETQYF. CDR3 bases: TGTGCCAGCTCGGCCGGGGGAGAGACCCAGTACTTC.

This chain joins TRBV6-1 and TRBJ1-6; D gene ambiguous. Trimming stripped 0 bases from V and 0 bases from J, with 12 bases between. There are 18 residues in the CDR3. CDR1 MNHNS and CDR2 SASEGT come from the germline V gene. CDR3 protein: CASSEAGGGRSYNSPLHF. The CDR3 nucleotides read TGTGCCAGCAGTGAAGCGGGTGGAGGTCGCTCCTATAATTCACCCCTCCACTTT.

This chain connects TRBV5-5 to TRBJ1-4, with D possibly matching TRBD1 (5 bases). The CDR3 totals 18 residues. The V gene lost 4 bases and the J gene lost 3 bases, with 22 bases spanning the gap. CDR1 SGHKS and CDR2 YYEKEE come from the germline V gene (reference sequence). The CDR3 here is CASSPSRDGRGSNEKLFF. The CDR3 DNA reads TGTGCCAGCAGCCCATCCCGGGACGGACGTGGGTCTAATGAAAAACTGTTTTTT.

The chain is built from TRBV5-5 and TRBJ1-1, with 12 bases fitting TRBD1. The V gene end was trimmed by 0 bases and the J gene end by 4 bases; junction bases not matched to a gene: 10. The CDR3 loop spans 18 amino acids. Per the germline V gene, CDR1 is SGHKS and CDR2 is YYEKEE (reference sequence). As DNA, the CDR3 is TGTGCCAGCAGCTTGGCCCCGGGACAGGGGGCGCATAGCACTGAAGCTTTCTTT. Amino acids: CASSLAPGQGAHSTEAFF. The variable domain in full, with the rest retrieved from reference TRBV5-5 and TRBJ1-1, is DAGVTQSPTHLIKTRGQQVTLRCSPISGHKSVSWYQQVLGQGPQFIFQYYEKEERGRGNFPDRFSARQFPNYSSELNVNALLLGDSALYLCASSLAPGQGAHSTEAFFGQGTRLTVV.

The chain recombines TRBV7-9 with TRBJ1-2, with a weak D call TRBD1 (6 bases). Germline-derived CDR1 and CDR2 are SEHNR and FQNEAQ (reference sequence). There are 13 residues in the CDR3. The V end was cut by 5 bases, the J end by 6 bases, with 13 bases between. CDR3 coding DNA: TGTGCCAGCAGCCCCCGGGACACGGATGGCTACACCTTC. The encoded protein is CASSPRDTDGYTF.

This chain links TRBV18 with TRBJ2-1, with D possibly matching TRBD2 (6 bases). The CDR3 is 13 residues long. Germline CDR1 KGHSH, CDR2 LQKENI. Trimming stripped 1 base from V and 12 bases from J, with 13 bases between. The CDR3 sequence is CASSPQEGPGQFF. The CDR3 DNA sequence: TGTGCCAGCTCACCACAGGAGGGCCCGGGGCAGTTCTTC.

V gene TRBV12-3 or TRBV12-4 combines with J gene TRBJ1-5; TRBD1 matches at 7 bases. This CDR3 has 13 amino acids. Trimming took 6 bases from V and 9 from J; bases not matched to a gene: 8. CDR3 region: CASSPTGLLPQHF. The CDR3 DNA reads TGTGCCAGCAGCCCGACAGGGCTACTGCCCCAGCATTTT.

CDR3 sequence: CASTKSGNYEQYF. The CDR3 region has the DNA TGTGCCAGCACCAAAAGCGGGAACTACGAGCAGTACTTC. The gene calls are TRBV12-3 or TRBV12-4 and TRBJ2-7, with TRBD2 matching over 7 bases. The CDR3 is made up of 13 amino acids. V dropped 7 bases and J dropped 3; count of bases not matched to a gene: 6.

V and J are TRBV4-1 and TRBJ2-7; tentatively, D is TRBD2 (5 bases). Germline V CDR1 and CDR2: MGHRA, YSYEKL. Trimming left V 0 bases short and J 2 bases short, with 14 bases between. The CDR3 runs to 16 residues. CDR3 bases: TGCGCCAGCAGCCAAGAAGGGTGGCCGGGAACCTACGAGCAGTACTTC. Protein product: CASSQEGWPGTYEQYF.